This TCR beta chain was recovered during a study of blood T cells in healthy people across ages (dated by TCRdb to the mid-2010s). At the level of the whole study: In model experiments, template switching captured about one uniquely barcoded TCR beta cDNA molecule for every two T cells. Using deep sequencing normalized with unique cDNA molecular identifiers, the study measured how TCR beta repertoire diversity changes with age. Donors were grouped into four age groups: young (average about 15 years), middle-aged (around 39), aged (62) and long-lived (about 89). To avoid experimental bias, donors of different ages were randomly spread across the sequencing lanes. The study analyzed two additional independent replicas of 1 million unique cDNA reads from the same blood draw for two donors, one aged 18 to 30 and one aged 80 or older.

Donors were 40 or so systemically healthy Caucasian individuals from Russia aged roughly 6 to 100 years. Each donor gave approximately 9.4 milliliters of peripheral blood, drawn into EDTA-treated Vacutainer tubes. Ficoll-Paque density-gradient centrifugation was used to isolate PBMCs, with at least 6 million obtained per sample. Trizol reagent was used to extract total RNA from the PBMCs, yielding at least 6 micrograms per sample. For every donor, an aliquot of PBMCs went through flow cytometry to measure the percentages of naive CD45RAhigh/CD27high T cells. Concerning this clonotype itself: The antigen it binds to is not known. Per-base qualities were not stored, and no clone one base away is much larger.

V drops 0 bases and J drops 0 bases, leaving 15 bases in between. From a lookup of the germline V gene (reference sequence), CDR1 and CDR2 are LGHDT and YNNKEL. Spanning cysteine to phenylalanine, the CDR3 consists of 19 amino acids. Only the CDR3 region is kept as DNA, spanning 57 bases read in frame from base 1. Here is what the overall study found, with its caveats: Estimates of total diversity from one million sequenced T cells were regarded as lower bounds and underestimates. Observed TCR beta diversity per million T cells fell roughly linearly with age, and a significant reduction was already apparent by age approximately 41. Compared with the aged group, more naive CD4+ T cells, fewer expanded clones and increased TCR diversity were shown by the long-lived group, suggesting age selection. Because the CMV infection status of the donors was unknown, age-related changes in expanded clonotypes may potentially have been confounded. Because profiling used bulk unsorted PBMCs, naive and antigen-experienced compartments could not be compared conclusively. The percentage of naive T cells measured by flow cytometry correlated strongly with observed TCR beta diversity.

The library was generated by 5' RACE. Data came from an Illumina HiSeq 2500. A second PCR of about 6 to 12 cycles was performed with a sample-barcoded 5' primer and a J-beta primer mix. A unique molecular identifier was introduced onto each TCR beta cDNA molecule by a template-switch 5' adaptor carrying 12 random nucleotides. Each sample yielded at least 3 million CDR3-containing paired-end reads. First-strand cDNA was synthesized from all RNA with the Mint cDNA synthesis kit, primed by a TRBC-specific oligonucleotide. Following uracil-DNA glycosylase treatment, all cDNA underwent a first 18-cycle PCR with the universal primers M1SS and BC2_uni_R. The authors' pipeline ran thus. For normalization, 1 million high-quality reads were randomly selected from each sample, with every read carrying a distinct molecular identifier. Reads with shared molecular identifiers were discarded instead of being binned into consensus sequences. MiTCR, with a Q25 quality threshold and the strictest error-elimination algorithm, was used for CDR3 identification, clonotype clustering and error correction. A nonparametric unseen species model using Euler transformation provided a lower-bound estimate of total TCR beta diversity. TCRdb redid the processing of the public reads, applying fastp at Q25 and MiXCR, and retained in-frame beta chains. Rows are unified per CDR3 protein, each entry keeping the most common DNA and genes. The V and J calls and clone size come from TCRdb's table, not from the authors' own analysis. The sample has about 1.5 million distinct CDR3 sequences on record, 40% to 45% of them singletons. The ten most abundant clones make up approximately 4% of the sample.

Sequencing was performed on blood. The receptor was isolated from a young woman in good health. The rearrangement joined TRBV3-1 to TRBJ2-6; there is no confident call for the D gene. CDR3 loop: CASSQDEGFSGSGANVLTF. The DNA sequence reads TGTGCCAGCAGCCAAGATGAAGGATTTAGTGGCTCTGGGGCCAACGTCCTGACTTTC.